These T cell receptor beta chains were read from a single sample in a study of blood T cell repertoires in COVID-19. This table comes from immunoSEQ multiplex PCR, and its TCRdb copy is limited to in-frame clones, with some not included. The table shows 470,000 or so clones, with nearly 90% occurring only once. Input material: PBMCs or T cells enriched from blood (not recorded which). These receptors were obtained from a young woman with acute COVID-19. CDR3s include the opening cysteine and the closing phenylalanine or tryptophan. The order of the fields is D gene, clone size, J gene, V gene, CDR3 protein, CDR3 DNA. The D gene is left open where the match is weak. Not every row has a clone size; where given, it reads once, few, many or a size class.

. . TRBJ2-7 TRBV11-2 CASPQAYEQYF TGTGCCAGCCCCCAGGCCTACGAGCAGTACTTC
TRBD2 few TRBJ2-3 TRBV15 CATSRDPGGSGKDTQYF TGTGCCACCAGCAGAGATCCGGGGGGTAGCGGGAAAGATACGCAGTATTTT
. . TRBJ2-1 TRBV3-1/TRBV3-2 CASSPSGTPVNEQFF TGTGCCAGCAGCCCGTCCGGGACTCCTGTCAATGAGCAGTTCTTC
. . TRBJ2-2 TRBV9 CASSVRAGAGELFF TGTGCCAGCAGCGTACGGGCAGGGGCCGGGGAGCTGTTTTTT
. . TRBJ2-5 TRBV7-9 CASSLAMTGAETQYF TGTGCCAGCAGCTTGGCCATGACGGGAGCTGAGACCCAGTACTTC
. . TRBJ1-3 TRBV28 CASSLSITAEGNTIYF TGTGCCAGCAGTTTATCTATCACCGCGGAGGGAAACACCATATATTTT
. . TRBJ1-4 TRBV10-3 CAISDGTTNEKLFF TGTGCCATCAGTGACGGGACTACTAATGAAAAACTGTTTTTT
TRBD2 . TRBJ2-3 TRBV3-1/TRBV3-2 CASSQTSGGALDTQYF TGTGCCAGCAGCCAAACTAGCGGGGGGGCGTTAGATACGCAGTATTTT
. . TRBJ2-1 TRBV24-1 CATSEGAGWANEQFF TGTGCCACCAGTGAAGGGGCGGGGTGGGCCAATGAGCAGTTCTTC
. . TRBJ1-5 TRBV7-9 CASSKNRDDQPQHF TGTGCCAGCAGCAAGAACAGAGACGATCAGCCCCAGCATTTT
TRBD1 once TRBJ2-1 TRBV12-3/TRBV12-4 CASSTGGEQFF TGTGCCAGCAGTACAGGGGGTGAGCAGTTCTTC
TRBD2 . TRBJ2-2 TRBV5-6 CASSRRTSGANTGELFF TGTGCCAGCAGCCGTCGGACTAGCGGGGCGAACACCGGGGAGCTGTTTTTT
. once TRBJ1-6 TRBV3-1/TRBV3-2 CASSQTGQSRSPLHF TGTGCCAGCAGCCAGACAGGACAATCGAGGTCACCCCTCCACTTT
TRBD1 . TRBJ2-3 TRBV11-2 CASSLNNRGTDTQYF TGTGCCAGCAGCTTAAACAACAGGGGTACAGATACGCAGTATTTT
. . TRBJ2-3 TRBV19 CASTLGREGFNTQYF TGTGCCAGTACCCTCGGACGGGAAGGATTCAATACGCAGTATTTT
. once TRBJ1-2 TRBV19 CASSISGTLANYGYTF TGTGCCAGTAGTATCAGCGGGACCCTCGCTAACTATGGCTACACCTTC
TRBD1 . TRBJ1-5 TRBV2 CASSGDRGFGLNQPQHF TGTGCCAGCAGTGGGGACAGGGGGTTCGGTCTAAATCAGCCCCAGCATTTT
. . TRBJ1-1 TRBV28 CASSTLGGGTEAFF TGTGCCAGCAGTACGCTTGGAGGTGGCACTGAAGCTTTCTTT
. . TRBJ2-7 TRBV19 CASSASRYEQYF TGTGCCAGTAGTGCAAGCCGCTACGAGCAGTACTTC
TRBD1 . TRBJ2-5 TRBV30 CAWSIGQGRETQYF TGTGCCTGGAGCATTGGACAGGGTCGGGAGACCCAGTACTTC
TRBD1 . TRBJ1-1 TRBV9 CASSVLDRAATEAFF TGTGCCAGCAGCGTATTGGACAGGGCCGCGACTGAAGCTTTCTTT
. . TRBJ2-7 TRBV7-2 CASSPVDSPISSYEQYF TGTGCCAGCAGCCCAGTGGACAGCCCCATTAGCTCCTACGAGCAGTACTTC
. . TRBJ1-2 TRBV10-2 CASSESIPTGYGYTF TGCGCCAGCAGTGAGTCGATCCCGACAGGATATGGCTACACCTTC
. . TRBJ2-7 TRBV7-2 CASNLQGSYEQYF TGTGCCAGCAACCTCCAGGGATCCTACGAGCAGTACTTC
. few TRBJ1-5 TRBV4-3 CASSPHWGGNQPQHF TGCGCCAGCAGCCCCCATTGGGGGGGCAATCAGCCCCAGCATTTT
. few TRBJ2-1 TRBV21-1 CASSQRARDRNEQFF TGTGCCAGCAGCCAAAGGGCCAGGGATCGGAATGAGCAGTTCTTC
TRBD1 . TRBJ2-7 TRBV6-5 CASSYSGQGREQYF TGTGCCAGCAGTTACTCAGGACAGGGCCGCGAGCAGTACTTC
. once TRBJ1-4 TRBV10-1 CASSGTLFGEKLFF TGCGCCAGCAGTGGAACGCTTTTTGGCGAAAAACTGTTTTTT
TRBD1 . TRBJ1-6 TRBV10-3 CAISERGTGDSPLHF TGTGCCATCAGTGAGAGGGGGACAGGGGACTCACCCCTCCACTTT
TRBD2 . TRBJ2-1 TRBV9 CASSVTSSGVSYNEQFF TGTGCCAGCAGCGTTACGTCTAGCGGGGTCTCCTACAATGAGCAGTTCTTC
. . TRBJ1-2 TRBV7-9 CASSLTGPNYGYTF TGTGCCAGCAGCTTAACAGGGCCCAACTATGGCTACACCTTC
TRBD1 . TRBJ1-5 TRBV29-1 CSVTTGQVNQPQHF TGCAGCGTTACGACAGGGCAGGTAAATCAGCCCCAGCATTTT
TRBD1 . TRBJ2-7 TRBV28 CASSYQATGTDYEQYF TGTGCCAGCAGCTATCAAGCGACCGGGACAGACTACGAGCAGTACTTC
TRBD2 . TRBJ2-5 TRBV7-9 CASSFRTSGPETQYF TGTGCCAGCAGCTTTAGGACTAGCGGTCCAGAGACCCAGTACTTC
. . TRBJ2-2 TRBV9 CASSARDIGSGELFF TGTGCCAGCAGCGCCCGGGACATAGGGTCCGGGGAGCTGTTTTTT
. . TRBJ1-6 TRBV18 CASSRNGEYDSPLHF TGTGCCAGCTCACGTAACGGGGAGTATGATTCACCCCTCCACTTT
. . TRBJ2-1 TRBV6-1 CASSDPLTRIYNEQFF TGTGCCAGCAGTGACCCGCTGACTAGGATATACAATGAGCAGTTCTTC
TRBD1 . TRBJ2-1 TRBV4-3 CASSLSGTGINNEQFF TGCGCCAGCAGCTTATCCGGGACAGGGATAAACAATGAGCAGTTCTTC
TRBD1 few TRBJ2-7 TRBV18 CASSRDRAIEQYF TGTGCCAGCTCCCGGGACAGGGCTATCGAGCAGTACTTC
. once TRBJ2-7 TRBV27 CASSPTVAYEQYF TGTGCCAGCAGTCCGACAGTAGCCTACGAGCAGTACTTC
TRBD1 . TRBJ1-1 TRBV5-1 CASSRGTGGTEAFF TGCGCCAGCAGCCGAGGGACAGGGGGCACTGAAGCTTTCTTT
TRBD1 . TRBJ1-4 TRBV5-8 CASSPRTGSETNEKLFF TGTGCCAGCAGCCCCAGGACAGGATCAGAAACTAATGAAAAACTGTTTTTT
. . TRBJ1-4 TRBV25-1 CASSDYVSTANEKLFF TGTGCCAGCAGTGATTATGTGTCGACAGCTAATGAAAAACTGTTTTTT
TRBD1 . TRBJ1-6 TRBV14 CASSLTNRTGYSPLHF TGTGCCAGCAGCCTAACGAATCGGACAGGGTACTCACCCCTCCACTTT
. once TRBJ1-2 TRBV23-1 CASSQGPKQGYGYTF TGCGCCAGCAGTCAGGGGCCCAAGCAGGGCTATGGCTACACCTTC
TRBD1 many TRBJ1-2 TRBV3-1/TRBV3-2 CASSQTGSGYTF TGTGCCAGCAGCCAGACAGGGAGCGGCTACACCTTC
. . TRBJ1-1 TRBV3-1/TRBV3-2 CASSQAGHHTEAFF TGTGCCAGCAGCCAAGCGGGACACCACACTGAAGCTTTCTTT
. . TRBJ1-2 TRBV11-2 CASSFQGQLFYGYTF TGTGCCAGCAGCTTCCAGGGACAACTATTTTATGGCTACACCTTC
TRBD2 . TRBJ2-5 TRBV29-1 CSVGPFSGSGETQYF TGCAGCGTTGGGCCCTTTAGCGGGAGCGGGGAGACCCAGTACTTC
. . TRBJ2-7 TRBV19 CASRPPGSYEQYF TGTGCCAGTAGACCCCCCGGCTCCTACGAGCAGTACTTC